The clone carrying this T cell receptor (beta chain) was seen more than once but under ten times. Its antigen is as yet unknown. This entry comes from a study of beta chain features in type 1 diabetes. Whole-study results and caveats: Still unanswered here is whether HLA type influences TCRB rearrangement.

Sequencing targeted expressed TCRB transcripts, as all isolated RNA had been reverse transcribed. Repertoires were generated with immunoSEQ multiplex PCR, while TCRdb's copy carries only in-frame clones and drops some. The repertoire holds around 300,000 clones, with around 7.8% as singletons. The CDR3 runs 14 residues. V was clipped by 4 bases and J by 1 base, with 9 bases between them. Germline CDR1 is MGHDK and CDR2 is SYGVNS. The sequence came from a woman aged 18-35 years in good health. Sequencing was carried out using central memory CD4+ T cells from blood. The chain employs TRBV25-1 and TRBJ2-3, with a possible D match to TRBD2 (6 bases). CDR3 amino acids: CASSGGLGTDTQYF. The CDR3 DNA reads TGTGCCAGCAGTGGGGGACTTGGCACAGATACGCAGTATTTT.